These T cell receptor beta chains were read from a single sample in a study of T cell repertoires in aging, cancer and after chemotherapy. TCRdb passed the multiplex PCR reads through MiXCR, listing each CDR3 protein once. The sample has over 1,500 distinct CDR3 sequences; 55% are singletons. The sequenced sample consisted of blood. The receptor source for this set is a human donor with a solid tumor. Both conserved end residues are part of each CDR3. The D gene is left open where the match is weak. Clone size is given for some rows only: seen once, a few or many times, or a class if the clone is expanded.

d_call: NA; j_call: TRBJ2-3; v_call: TRBV10-3; clone_size: NA; cdr3_aa: CAISEWADTQYF; cdr3_nt: TGTGCCATCAGTGAGTGGGCAGATACGCAGTATTTT
d_call: NA; j_call: TRBJ1-1; v_call: TRBV28; clone_size: NA; cdr3_aa: CASMVNTEAFF; cdr3_nt: TGTGCCAGCATGGTGAACACTGAAGCTTTCTTT
d_call: NA; j_call: TRBJ2-7; v_call: TRBV30; clone_size: large; cdr3_aa: CAWTSRRSYEQYF; cdr3_nt: TGTGCCTGGACTAGTCGACGTTCCTACGAGCAGTACTTC
d_call: NA; j_call: TRBJ1-2; v_call: TRBV10-3; clone_size: NA; cdr3_aa: CAISAGGNGYTF; cdr3_nt: TGTGCCATCAGTGCCGGCGGGAATGGCTACACCTTC
d_call: NA; j_call: TRBJ1-6; v_call: TRBV5-4; clone_size: NA; cdr3_aa: CASSSTDLFGAPLHF; cdr3_nt: TGTGCCAGCAGCTCGACCGATCTCTTCGGGGCACCCCTCCACTTT
d_call: TRBD2; j_call: TRBJ2-7; v_call: TRBV20-1; clone_size: few; cdr3_aa: CSAGSGALIQYEQYF; cdr3_nt: TGCAGTGCTGGTAGCGGGGCCCTGATACAATACGAGCAGTACTTC
d_call: TRBD1; j_call: TRBJ1-2; v_call: TRBV19; clone_size: NA; cdr3_aa: CASSTRTGASNYGYTF; cdr3_nt: TGTGCCAGTAGTACAAGGACAGGGGCAAGTAACTATGGCTACACCTTC
d_call: TRBD2; j_call: TRBJ2-3; v_call: TRBV5-5; clone_size: NA; cdr3_aa: CASSALAGLNTDTQYF; cdr3_nt: TGTGCCAGCAGCGCACTAGCGGGACTAAACACAGATACGCAGTATTTT
d_call: NA; j_call: TRBJ1-1; v_call: TRBV6-1; clone_size: NA; cdr3_aa: CASSEGESTEAFF; cdr3_nt: TGTGCCAGCAGTGAAGGGGAGAGCACTGAAGCTTTCTTT
d_call: NA; j_call: TRBJ1-5; v_call: TRBV7-9; clone_size: NA; cdr3_aa: CASSYDGNQPQHF; cdr3_nt: TGTGCCAGCAGTTACGATGGTAATCAGCCCCAGCATTTT
d_call: TRBD1; j_call: TRBJ1-1; v_call: TRBV5-5; clone_size: NA; cdr3_aa: CASSHRQGAGRNTEAFF; cdr3_nt: TGTGCCAGCAGTCATAGACAGGGCGCTGGGCGGAACACTGAAGCTTTCTTT
d_call: TRBD2; j_call: TRBJ2-1; v_call: TRBV6-1; clone_size: NA; cdr3_aa: CASLWLAGGISYNEQFF; cdr3_nt: TGTGCCAGCTTGTGGCTAGCGGGGGGGATCTCCTACAATGAGCAGTTCTTC
d_call: NA; j_call: TRBJ2-5; v_call: TRBV19; clone_size: NA; cdr3_aa: CASSSPGRHRSQETQYF; cdr3_nt: TGTGCCAGTAGTTCACCCGGTCGTCATAGGAGCCAAGAGACCCAGTACTTC
d_call: NA; j_call: TRBJ1-1; v_call: TRBV27; clone_size: NA; cdr3_aa: CASSLVQGTTEAFF; cdr3_nt: TGTGCCAGCAGTTTGGTGCAGGGGACAACTGAAGCTTTCTTT
d_call: NA; j_call: TRBJ2-3; v_call: TRBV20-1; clone_size: NA; cdr3_aa: CSATRVGAISDTQYF; cdr3_nt: TGCAGTGCTACAAGAGTGGGGGCGATATCGGATACGCAGTATTTT
d_call: TRBD2; j_call: TRBJ2-3; v_call: TRBV7-2; clone_size: NA; cdr3_aa: CASSTTPTSGSRGTDTQYF; cdr3_nt: TGTGCCAGCAGCACCACTCCGACTAGCGGGAGCCGAGGCACAGATACGCAGTATTTT
d_call: NA; j_call: TRBJ2-7; v_call: TRBV6-5; clone_size: NA; cdr3_aa: CASSQTGTYEQYF; cdr3_nt: TGTGCCAGCAGCCAAACAGGGACCTACGAGCAGTACTTC
d_call: NA; j_call: TRBJ2-3; v_call: TRBV6-4; clone_size: NA; cdr3_aa: CASSDQGTDTQYF; cdr3_nt: TGTGCCAGCAGTGACCAGGGCACAGATACGCAGTATTTT
d_call: TRBD1; j_call: TRBJ2-1; v_call: TRBV19; clone_size: NA; cdr3_aa: CASSIVYRGDNEQFF; cdr3_nt: TGTGCCAGTAGTATAGTTTACAGGGGTGACAATGAGCAGTTCTTC
d_call: NA; j_call: TRBJ2-1; v_call: TRBV7-2; clone_size: few; cdr3_aa: CASSLGLPVSYNEQFF; cdr3_nt: TGTGCCAGCAGCTTAGGCTTGCCAGTCTCCTACAATGAGCAGTTCTTC
d_call: NA; j_call: TRBJ2-2; v_call: TRBV6-4; clone_size: NA; cdr3_aa: CASSDRDSGELFF; cdr3_nt: TGTGCCAGCAGCGACAGGGACTCCGGGGAGCTGTTTTTT
d_call: NA; j_call: TRBJ1-2; v_call: TRBV6-2/TRBV6-3; clone_size: NA; cdr3_aa: CASSSWTSESYGYTF; cdr3_nt: TGTGCCAGCAGTTCATGGACAAGCGAGTCGTATGGCTACACCTTC
d_call: NA; j_call: TRBJ2-7; v_call: TRBV20-1; clone_size: NA; cdr3_aa: CSARDVGGLSYEQYF; cdr3_nt: TGCAGTGCTAGAGATGTAGGGGGGCTCTCCTACGAGCAGTACTTC
d_call: TRBD1; j_call: TRBJ1-2; v_call: TRBV5-6; clone_size: NA; cdr3_aa: CASSLDTGQDYGYTF; cdr3_nt: TGTGCCAGCAGTTTGGATACCGGACAGGACTATGGCTACACCTTC
d_call: NA; j_call: TRBJ2-1; v_call: TRBV6-6; clone_size: NA; cdr3_aa: CATSGSVVEQFF; cdr3_nt: TGTGCCACCTCGGGAAGTGTGGTTGAGCAGTTCTTC
d_call: TRBD1; j_call: TRBJ2-7; v_call: TRBV19; clone_size: few; cdr3_aa: CASSIEGTGSSYEQYF; cdr3_nt: TGTGCCAGTAGTATAGAGGGGACAGGATCATCCTACGAGCAGTACTTC
d_call: NA; j_call: TRBJ1-6; v_call: TRBV15; clone_size: NA; cdr3_aa: CATSRDVVGSPLHF; cdr3_nt: TGTGCCACCAGCAGAGATGTTGTAGGTTCACCCCTCCACTTT
d_call: TRBD1; j_call: TRBJ1-5; v_call: TRBV20-1; clone_size: NA; cdr3_aa: CSARDSAGTASNQPQHF; cdr3_nt: TGCAGTGCTAGAGATTCGGCCGGGACAGCTAGCAATCAGCCCCAGCATTTT
d_call: NA; j_call: TRBJ1-5; v_call: TRBV28; clone_size: NA; cdr3_aa: CASSPVGSGNQPQHF; cdr3_nt: TGTGCCAGCAGTCCAGTGGGGAGCGGCAATCAGCCCCAGCATTTT
d_call: NA; j_call: TRBJ1-2; v_call: TRBV6-2/TRBV6-3; clone_size: few; cdr3_aa: CASSYSGVYGYTF; cdr3_nt: TGTGCCAGCAGTTACTCGGGAGTCTATGGCTACACCTTC
d_call: NA; j_call: TRBJ2-6; v_call: TRBV24-1; clone_size: once; cdr3_aa: CATSDLDPPYGSGANVLTF; cdr3_nt: TGTGCCACCAGTGACCTCGACCCCCCGTATGGCTCTGGGGCCAACGTCCTGACTTTC
d_call: NA; j_call: TRBJ1-1; v_call: TRBV6-5; clone_size: NA; cdr3_aa: CASSSPSAAENTEAFF; cdr3_nt: TGTGCCAGCAGCTCCCCGTCGGCCGCCGAGAACACTGAAGCTTTCTTT
d_call: TRBD1; j_call: TRBJ2-2; v_call: TRBV7-2; clone_size: NA; cdr3_aa: CASSSDRSNTGELFF; cdr3_nt: TGTGCCAGCAGCTCGGACAGGTCGAACACCGGGGAGCTGTTTTTT
d_call: TRBD2; j_call: TRBJ2-5; v_call: TRBV29-1; clone_size: few; cdr3_aa: CSVGGTSGNTPSPETQYF; cdr3_nt: TGCAGCGTTGGAGGGACTAGCGGGAATACACCATCCCCAGAGACCCAGTACTTC
d_call: NA; j_call: TRBJ2-5; v_call: TRBV28; clone_size: NA; cdr3_aa: CASSTQRIRQETQYF; cdr3_nt: TGTGCCAGCAGTACACAGCGGATACGACAAGAGACCCAGTACTTC
d_call: NA; j_call: TRBJ2-3; v_call: TRBV20-1; clone_size: NA; cdr3_aa: CSARSDTQYF; cdr3_nt: TGCAGTGCTAGGTCAGATACGCAGTATTTT
d_call: NA; j_call: TRBJ1-5; v_call: TRBV24-1; clone_size: NA; cdr3_aa: CATSATTGRNQPQHF; cdr3_nt: TGTGCCACCAGTGCAACGACAGGCCGCAATCAGCCCCAGCATTTT
d_call: TRBD1; j_call: TRBJ2-7; v_call: TRBV6-2/TRBV6-3; clone_size: NA; cdr3_aa: CASGNYAGQGTREQYF; cdr3_nt: TGTGCCAGCGGTAACTACGCGGGACAGGGTACCCGCGAGCAGTACTTC
d_call: NA; j_call: TRBJ1-2; v_call: TRBV7-3; clone_size: NA; cdr3_aa: CASSLAVRTIPNYGYTF; cdr3_nt: TGTGCCAGCAGCTTAGCCGTCAGGACCATACCTAACTATGGCTACACCTTC
d_call: NA; j_call: TRBJ1-6; v_call: TRBV5-6; clone_size: NA; cdr3_aa: CASSLLSSPLHF; cdr3_nt: TGTGCCAGCAGCTTATTGAGTTCACCCCTCCACTTT
d_call: NA; j_call: TRBJ1-5; v_call: TRBV4-3; clone_size: NA; cdr3_aa: CASSQDTGYDQPQHF; cdr3_nt: TGCGCCAGCAGCCAAGATACAGGGTACGATCAGCCCCAGCATTTT
d_call: NA; j_call: TRBJ1-2; v_call: TRBV7-2; clone_size: few; cdr3_aa: CASSPPHSINGYTF; cdr3_nt: TGTGCCAGCAGCCCGCCCCACTCTATCAATGGCTACACCTTC
d_call: NA; j_call: TRBJ1-2; v_call: TRBV7-9; clone_size: few; cdr3_aa: CASSRTDYGYTF; cdr3_nt: TGTGCCAGCAGCCGGACAGACTATGGCTACACCTTC
d_call: NA; j_call: TRBJ2-5; v_call: TRBV27; clone_size: once; cdr3_aa: CASSLPQGTQYF; cdr3_nt: TGTGCCAGCAGTCTCCCACAGGGAACCCAGTACTTC
d_call: NA; j_call: TRBJ2-7; v_call: TRBV7-2; clone_size: few; cdr3_aa: CASSLGDGGLYEQYF; cdr3_nt: TGTGCCAGCAGCTTAGGAGATGGGGGACTCTACGAGCAGTACTTC
d_call: NA; j_call: TRBJ2-4; v_call: TRBV20-1; clone_size: NA; cdr3_aa: CSALGGYF; cdr3_nt: TGCAGTGCCCTAGGAGGGTACTTC